This T cell receptor (beta chain) was retrieved from a study of memory CD4+ T cells and cytomegalovirus serostatus. Overall study results and limits: 67 of 164 known CMV-associated TCRbeta sequences appeared in CD4+ memory.

Single viable CD3+CD4+CD8-CD45RO+ cells were sorted as the memory CD4+ T cells. Relative to its sample, this clone is medium-sized (0.01 to 0.1%). The antigen remains unidentified. Per the original methods: Out-of-frame sequences were removed, leaving 2,204,828 distinct TCRbeta sequences. Here immunoSEQ multiplex PCR was the method, and the copy in TCRdb shows in-frame clones only, minus some. That table furnishes V, J and clone size, whereas the DNA furnished D and trimming. The sample shows tens of thousands of clones, 79% of them seen only once. The germline gives CDR1 PRHDT, CDR2 FYEKMQ (reference sequence). The CDR3 runs to 15 residues. V lost 5 bases, J lost 1 base, and 14 bases lay in between.

The sample taken for sequencing was memory CD4+ T cells from blood. V is TRBV13 and J is TRBJ1-1; D unclear. The sequence derives from an adult in good health and CMV-seronegative. The CDR3 nucleotides are TGTGCCAGCAGCACGCCGACCAGATCGAACACTGAAGCTTTCTTT. Translated: CASSTPTRSNTEAFF.